This T cell receptor (beta chain) was found in a study of immune heterogeneity within non-small cell lung tumors. As for the study in general: In total, the tumors were 4 squamous cell carcinomas, approximately ten non-squamous carcinomas and 1 not otherwise specified.

Whole-study results and caveats: Most high-frequency T-cell receptor beta clonotypes were specific to a single patient. Both recurring identical dominant CDR3 beta clonotypes and site-unique high-frequency clones were observed across tumor sites within a patient.

The table lists this clonotype with many counts. What it recognizes is unknown. Germline V gene sequence: CDR1 GTSNPN, CDR2 SVGIG (reference sequence). This CDR3 is built from 14 residues. Germline trimming cut 3 bases from V and 4 bases from J; bases unmatched to any gene: 9. The authors used about 540 ng of bulk tumor genomic DNA per sample as template. Multiple widely separated biopsies were taken from each primary tumor at surgery. Patients had untreated, newly diagnosed non-small cell lung cancer and underwent curative surgery. It was newly diagnosed non-small cell lung cancer patients having surgery with curative intent who served as donors. Multiplex PCR amplified the TCR beta CDR3 region. Its first round ran for 9 to 11 cycles with 32 V and 13 J primers. One entry per CDR3 protein, called by TCRdb with MiXCR from the multiplex PCR reads. The table lists around 10,000 distinct CDR3 sequences, around 30% of them singletons.

The receptor was isolated from a man over 45 with non-small cell lung cancer. The sample comprised lung tumor tissue. V gene TRBV30 combines with J gene TRBJ2-7; 7 nucleotides agree with TRBD2. CDR3 in DNA: TGTGCCTGGAGAAGACTAGCAGACAGTTACGAGCAGTACTTC. This encodes CAWRRLADSYEQYF.